What follows is one TCR beta chain and its context. This sample stems from a study of blood T cell repertoires in COVID-19. Study as a whole: The United States, Italy and Spain were the sources of the acute and convalescent COVID-19 samples.

Trimming cost V 5 bases and J 7 bases, with 14 bases left between them. CDR1 is SGHTA, CDR2 FQGTGA, per germline. The CDR3 is 13 residues long. Source study methods: Nucleated cell counts were estimated from reference gene primer amplification. TCRdb's table, derived via immunoSEQ multiplex PCR, lists solely in-frame clones and lacks some. V and J calls and clone size are copied from that table; D and trimming were computed from the DNA. The data show 300,000 to 350,000 clones, 65% to 85% seen once. The TCR originated in a young man with active or convalescent COVID-19. The sequenced sample consisted of peripheral blood. The rearrangement joins TRBV7-3 to TRBJ1-1; a possible D gene is TRBD1 (5 bases). CDR3 sequence reads: CASSTGLLNEAFF. The CDR3 DNA follows: TGTGCCAGCAGCACGGGACTGCTCAATGAAGCTTTCTTT. Based on the CDR3 plus reference TRBV7-3 and TRBJ1-1, the full variable domain is GAGVSQTPSNKVTEKGKYVELRCDPISGHTALYWYRQSLGQGPEFLIYFQGTGAADDSGLPNDRFFAVRPEGSVSTLKIQRTERGDSAVYLCASSTGLLNEAFFGQGTRLTVV.